Reported below is one T cell receptor (beta chain). The data were taken from a study of CD8 T cells in Susac syndrome. Germline values: CDR1 SEHNR, CDR2 FQNEAQ (reference sequence). This CDR3 has 15 amino acids. V lost 2 bases to trimming and J lost 4 bases, with 12 bases between them. Sequencing of TCR beta, carried out with a high-throughput approach, was applied to CD8+ and CD4+ T cells from the blood. The multiple sclerosis control group comprised treatment-naive patients with stable or active relapsing-remitting disease. Random hexamers were used to reverse transcribe the RNA input (0.5 to 1 ug). With immunoSEQ multiplex PCR, TCR beta CDR3 was amplified across 54 Vbeta and 13 Jbeta. One entry per CDR3 protein, called by TCRdb with MiXCR from the immunoSEQ multiplex PCR reads. The sample records a few hundred thousand distinct CDR3 sequences, approximately 90% being singletons.

Sample: CD8+ T cells from PBMCs. This clonotype was sampled from a human donor with multiple sclerosis. The V gene is TRBV7-9, the J gene TRBJ1-5; D not certain. The DNA for the CDR3 is TGTGCCAGCAGCTTATCGGTATCGCCTAATCAGCCCCAGCATTTT. Translating gives CASSLSVSPNQPQHF.